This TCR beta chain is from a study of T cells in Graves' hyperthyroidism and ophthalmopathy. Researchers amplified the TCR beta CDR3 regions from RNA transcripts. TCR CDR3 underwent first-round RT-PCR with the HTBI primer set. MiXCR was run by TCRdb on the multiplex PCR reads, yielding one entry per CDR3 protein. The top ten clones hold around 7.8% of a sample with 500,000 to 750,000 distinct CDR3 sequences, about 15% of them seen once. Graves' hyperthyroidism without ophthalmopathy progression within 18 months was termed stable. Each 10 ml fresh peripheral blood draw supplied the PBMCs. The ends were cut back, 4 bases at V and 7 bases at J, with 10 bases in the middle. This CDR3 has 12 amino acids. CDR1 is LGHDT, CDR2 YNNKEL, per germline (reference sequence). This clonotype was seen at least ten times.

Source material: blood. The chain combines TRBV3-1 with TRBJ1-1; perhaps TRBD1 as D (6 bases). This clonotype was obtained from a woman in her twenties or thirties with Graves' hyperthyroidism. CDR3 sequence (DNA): TGTGCCAGCAGCCCACAGGGTCTTGAAGCTTTCTTT. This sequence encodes CASSPQGLEAFF.